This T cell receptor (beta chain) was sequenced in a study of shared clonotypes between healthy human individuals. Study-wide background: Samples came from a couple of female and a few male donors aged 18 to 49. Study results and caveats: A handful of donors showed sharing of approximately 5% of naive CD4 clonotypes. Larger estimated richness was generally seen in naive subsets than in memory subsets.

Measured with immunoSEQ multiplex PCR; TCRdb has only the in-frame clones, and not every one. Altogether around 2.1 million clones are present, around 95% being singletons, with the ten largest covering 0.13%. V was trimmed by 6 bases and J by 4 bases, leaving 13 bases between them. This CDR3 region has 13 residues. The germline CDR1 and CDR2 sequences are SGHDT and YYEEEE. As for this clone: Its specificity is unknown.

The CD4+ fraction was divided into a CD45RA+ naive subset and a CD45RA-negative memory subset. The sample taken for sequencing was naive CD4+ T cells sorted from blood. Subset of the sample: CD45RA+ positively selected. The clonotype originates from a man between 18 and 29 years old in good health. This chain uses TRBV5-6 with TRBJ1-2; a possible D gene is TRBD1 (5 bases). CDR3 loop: CASTPGQPYGYTF. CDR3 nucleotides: TGTGCCAGCACCCCGGGGCAGCCCTATGGCTACACCTTC.